The 22 T cell receptor beta chains in this list originate from one sample, sequenced in a study of OX40 agonist ivuxolimab in advanced cancers. The table came from immunoSEQ multiplex PCR; TCRdb's copy has only in-frame clones and leaves some out. This table holds about 89,000 clones, 85% to 95% found once. Specimen: CD4+ or CD8+ T cells sorted from blood, collected in a trial of the OX40 agonist ivuxolimab. These receptors originate from an adult with an advanced solid tumor such as melanoma, head and neck, liver or kidney cancer.

A word on this clone: Germline is not matched at one junction end, which may reflect a read error. As DNA, the CDR3 is TGTGTCAGCAGCCCAGCAAGGGTGTTCAGTGGGAGAGAAGGCTACACCTTC. It translates to CVSSPARVFSGREGYTF. J is TRBJ1-2 and V is TRBV5-6; no firm D call. The CDR3 spans 17 residues. Germline CDR1 and CDR2: SGHDT and YYEEEE.

This clone has a single count. The J gene is TRBJ2-5, the V gene TRBV20-1; D is undetermined. V lost 3 bases to trimming and J lost 2 bases, with 4 bases between them. Germline V CDR1 and CDR2: DFQATT, SNEGSKA (reference sequence). The CDR3 has 11 amino acids. CDR3 sequence: CSASQQETQYF. The CDR3 region has the DNA TGCAGTGCTAGTCAGCAAGAGACCCAGTACTTC.

The rearrangement joins TRBV6-5 to TRBJ2-3, with D possibly being TRBD1 (6 bases). V was shortened by 6 bases and J by 2 bases, with 9 bases between the two germline ends. CDR1 is MNHEY, CDR2 SVGAGI, per germline. The CDR3 runs 13 residues. The CDR3 here is CASSRDITDTQYF. The CDR3 DNA is TGTGCCAGCAGCCGGGACATCACAGATACGCAGTATTTT.

The chain couples TRBV6-6 to TRBJ1-1; 9 bases match TRBD1. CDR3 size: 14 residues. Losses at the gene ends were 6 bases for V and 7 bases for J; bases not matched to a gene: 9. The germline gives CDR1 MNHNY, CDR2 SVGAGI (reference sequence). The CDR3 loop is CASRPPGTGFEAFF. The CDR3 DNA reads TGTGCCAGCAGGCCCCCCGGGACAGGGTTTGAAGCTTTCTTT.

This rearrangement joins TRBV30 to TRBJ1-6; D is undetermined. CDR3 length: 12 residues. Germline lookup yields CDR1 GTSNPN and CDR2 SVGIG (reference sequence). V was shortened by 2 bases and J by 7 bases, with 6 bases between the two germline ends. As DNA, the CDR3 is TGTGCCTGGAGTCAGCCAAATTCACCCCTCCACTTT. This translates into CAWSQPNSPLHF. The entire variable domain, with the rest obtained from reference TRBV30 and TRBJ1-6, is as follows: SQTIHQWPATLVQPVGSPLSLECTVEGTSNPNLYWYRQAAGRGLQLLFYSVGIGQISSEVPQNLSASRPQDRQFILSSKKLLLSDSGFYLCAWSQPNSPLHFGNGTRLTVT.

The CDR3 region is CAWSEGGSNQPQHF. The CDR3 DNA follows: TGTGCCTGGAGTGAAGGAGGGTCTAATCAGCCCCAGCATTTT. This chain joins TRBV30 and TRBJ1-5; D is unclear. Germline loops: CDR1 GTSNPN, CDR2 SVGIG (reference sequence). The V end was cut by 1 base, the J end by 4 bases, with 11 bases between. The CDR3 covers 14 residues.

The chain has TRBV28 and TRBJ2-2; 10 bases align to TRBD2. CDR1 is MDHEN, CDR2 SYDVKM, per germline. The CDR3 has 15 amino acids. V lost 5 bases, J lost 6 bases, and 6 bases stayed unmatched. The CDR3 nucleotides are TGTGCCAGCAGTGGAGCGGGGGGGCCATCCGGGGAGCTGTTTTTT. Amino acids: CASSGAGGPSGELFF.

The genes are TRBV11-2 and TRBJ1-2, with 7 positions matching TRBD1. Germline assignment: CDR1 SGHAT and CDR2 FQNNGV. Trimming removed 8 bases from V and 3 bases from J; junction bases left unmatched: 9. The CDR3 has 14 residues. The CDR3 protein is CASGYRGGDYGYTF. As DNA, the CDR3 is TGTGCCAGCGGCTACAGGGGTGGCGACTATGGCTACACCTTC.

The V call is TRBV27, the J call TRBJ1-2; D remains ambiguous. The CDR3 is 15 amino acids. Germline V lookup: CDR1 MNHEY, CDR2 SMNVEV (reference sequence). Trimming removed 5 bases from V and 2 bases from J, with 15 bases in between. The CDR3 protein is CASSRPSIDNYGYTF. The CDR3 DNA is TGTGCCAGCAGTCGACCCTCCATAGACAACTATGGCTACACCTTC.

The V call is TRBV7-6, the J call TRBJ2-1, with 10 bases aligning to TRBD2. The CDR3 has 16 residues. J gave up 14 bases and V 6 bases, and 19 bases lay outside the gene matches. Germline-derived CDR1 and CDR2 are SGHVS and FNYEAQ. The CDR3 sequence: CASSPLNPGAGGREFF. DNA for the CDR3: TGTGCCAGCAGTCCATTGAACCCTGGAGCGGGAGGGCGGGAGTTCTTC.

J is TRBJ1-4 and V is TRBV15; D is perhaps TRBD1 (6 bases). Germline-derived CDR1 and CDR2 are LNHNV and YYDKDF (reference sequence). The V end was cut by 0 bases, the J end by 4 bases, with 12 bases between. The CDR3 is 16 amino acids. Here the CDR3 DNA reads TGTGCCACCAGCAGAGATCTCAGGACAGATAATGAAAAACTGTTTTTT. Amino acids: CATSRDLRTDNEKLFF.

J is TRBJ2-5 and V is TRBV7-3, with a possible D match to TRBD2 (5 bases). The CDR3 is made up of 15 amino acids. Germline CDR1 is SGHTA and CDR2 is FQGTGA. Between the trimmed V and J ends, which lost 2 bases and 0 bases, there was a span of 10 bases. CDR3 sequence: CASSLRSGNQETQYF. The CDR3 region has the DNA TGTGCCAGCAGCTTACGATCGGGGAACCAAGAGACCCAGTACTTC.

The gene calls are TRBV28 and TRBJ1-4; weak D call: TRBD1 (5 bases). This CDR3 has 14 amino acids. Germline lookup yields CDR1 MDHEN and CDR2 SYDVKM. The germline V and J ends were trimmed by 4 bases and 4 bases, with 10 bases remaining between them. The CDR3 region is CASSSRQINEKLFF. The DNA for the CDR3 is TGTGCCAGCAGTTCGCGACAGATTAATGAAAAACTGTTTTTT.

This chain connects TRBV11-3 to TRBJ1-1; D might be TRBD1 (5 bases). V lost 0 bases and J 5 bases, leaving 16 bases between the germline ends. Germline V gene data show CDR1 as SGHNT and CDR2 as YENEEA. The CDR3 has 16 residues. Here the CDR3 reads CASSLESEGRETEAFF. The CDR3 bases are TGTGCCAGCAGCTTAGAGAGCGAGGGGCGGGAGACTGAAGCTTTCTTT. Full variable domain (remainder filled in from reference TRBV11-3 and TRBJ1-1): EAGVVQSPRYKIIEKKQPVAFWCNPISGHNTLYWYLQNLGQGPELLIRYENEEAVDDSQLPKDRFSAERLKGVDSTLKIQPAELGDSAVYLCASSLESEGRETEAFFGQGTRLTVV.

This chain connects TRBV11-2 to TRBJ1-1, with D possibly TRBD1 on 5 matching bases. V gave up 5 bases and J gave up 5 bases, with 27 bases separating them. Germline CDR1 is SGHAT and CDR2 is FQNNGV. CDR3 length: 18 residues. Here the CDR3 DNA reads TGTGCCAGCAGCGCCAGAAGTGGGTCAAGTGCGCAGGGAACTGAAGCTTTCTTT. Translation gives CASSARSGSSAQGTEAFF. The variable domain in full, with the rest retrieved from reference TRBV11-2 and TRBJ1-1, is EAGVAQSPRYKIIEKRQSVAFWCNPISGHATLYWYQQILGQGPKLLIQFQNNGVVDDSQLPKDRFSAERLKGVDSTLKIQPAKLEDSAVYLCASSARSGSSAQGTEAFFGQGTRLTVV.

The V call is TRBV4-2, the J call TRBJ2-5, with D tentatively TRBD1 or TRBD2 (7 bases each). This CDR3 has 15 amino acids. Deletions cut 4 bases from V and 2 bases from J, with 14 bases between. The germline V gene encodes CDR1 LGHNA and CDR2 YNFKEQ. For the CDR3, the DNA is TGTGCCAGCAGCCGGGAGGGACAGTCTCAAGAGACCCAGTACTTC. Amino acids: CASSREGQSQETQYF.

V and J are TRBV6-1 and TRBJ2-7; TRBD2 is a possible D gene (5 bases). CDR1 and CDR2 from the germline V gene are MNHNS and SASEGT. The CDR3 is made up of 14 amino acids. V was shortened by 4 bases and J by 0 bases, with 10 bases between the two germline ends. The CDR3 nucleotides read TGTGCCAGCAGTGCAACTGGGAGCTCCTACGAGCAGTACGTC. Translated: CASSATGSSYEQYV.

Worth noting for this clone: The sample contains more than one DNA sequence encoding this CDR3. The rearrangement links TRBV10-3 to TRBJ1-5; D is uncertain. Germline CDR1 reads ENHRY; CDR2 reads SYGVKD. The CDR3 is 12 residues long. Between the trimmed V and J ends, which lost 2 bases and 3 bases, there was a span of 2 bases. The CDR3 sequence is CAISEDNQPQHF. The CDR3 DNA reads as TGTGCCATCAGTGAGGACAATCAGCCCCAGCATTTT.

This chain joins TRBV2 and TRBJ1-1; D might be TRBD1 (5 bases). The CDR3 consists of 16 residues. V lost 7 bases and J 3 bases, leaving 21 bases between the germline ends. The germline V gene encodes CDR1 SNHLY and CDR2 FYNNEI. The CDR3 here is CASNPRDGTGDTEAFF. The CDR3 bases are TGTGCCAGCAATCCGCGGGATGGAACGGGGGACACTGAAGCTTTCTTT.

This clone was counted a single time. This chain joins TRBV10-3 and TRBJ2-1; no clear D. The CDR3 runs 11 residues. With 2 bases removed from V and 9 bases from J, the gap between germline ends came to 5 bases. Germline V gives CDR1 ENHRY, CDR2 SYGVKD. This CDR3 is CAISEVGEQFF. The CDR3 DNA reads as TGTGCCATCAGTGAGGTAGGTGAGCAGTTCTTC.

The rearrangement uses TRBV12-2 and TRBJ2-1; TRBD2, as called in the table, went unchecked against the DNA. TRBV12-2 is recorded as a pseudogene. The CDR3 totals 16 residues. CDR3 sequence (DNA): TGTGCAAGTCGCCCACTAGCTATACGTGGGGACAATGAGCAGTTCTTC. This sequence encodes CASRPLAIRGDNEQFF.

The chain couples TRBV7-2 to TRBJ2-1; D is undetermined. CDR1 is SGHTA, CDR2 FQGNSA, per germline. The length of the CDR3 is 14 residues. The V end lost 3 bases, the J end lost 8 bases, and 14 bases lay between the germline ends. CDR3 amino acids: CASSFSPGPHEQFF. As DNA, the CDR3 is TGTGCCAGCAGCTTTTCACCGGGCCCCCATGAGCAGTTCTTC.